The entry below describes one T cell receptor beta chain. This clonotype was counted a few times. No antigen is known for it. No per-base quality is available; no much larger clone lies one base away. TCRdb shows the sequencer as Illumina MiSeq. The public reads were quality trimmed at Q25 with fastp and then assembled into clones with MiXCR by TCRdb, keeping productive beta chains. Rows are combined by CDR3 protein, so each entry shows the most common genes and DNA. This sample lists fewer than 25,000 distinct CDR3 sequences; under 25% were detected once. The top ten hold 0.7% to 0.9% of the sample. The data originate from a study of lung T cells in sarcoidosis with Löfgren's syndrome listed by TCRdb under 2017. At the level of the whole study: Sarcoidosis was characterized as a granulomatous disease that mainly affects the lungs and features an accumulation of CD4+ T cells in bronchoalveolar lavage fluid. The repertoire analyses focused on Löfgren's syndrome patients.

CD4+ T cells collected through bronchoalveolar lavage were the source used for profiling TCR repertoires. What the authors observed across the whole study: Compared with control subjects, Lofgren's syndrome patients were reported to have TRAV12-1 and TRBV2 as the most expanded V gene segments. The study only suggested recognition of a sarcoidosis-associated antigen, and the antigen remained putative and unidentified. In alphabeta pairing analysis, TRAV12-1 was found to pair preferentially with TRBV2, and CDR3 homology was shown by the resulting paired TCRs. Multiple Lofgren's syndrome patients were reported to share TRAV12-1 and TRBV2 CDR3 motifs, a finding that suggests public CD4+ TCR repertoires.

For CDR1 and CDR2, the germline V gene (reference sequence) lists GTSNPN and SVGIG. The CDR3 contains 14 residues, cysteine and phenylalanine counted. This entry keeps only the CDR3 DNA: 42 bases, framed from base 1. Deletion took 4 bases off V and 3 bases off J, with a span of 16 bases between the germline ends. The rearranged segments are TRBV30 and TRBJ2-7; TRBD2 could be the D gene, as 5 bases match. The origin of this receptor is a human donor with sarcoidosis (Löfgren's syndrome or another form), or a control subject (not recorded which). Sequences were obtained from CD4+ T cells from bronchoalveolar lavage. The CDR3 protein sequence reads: CAWNNPPGNYEQYF. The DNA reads TGTGCCTGGAACAATCCCCCGGGAAACTACGAGCAGTACTTC.